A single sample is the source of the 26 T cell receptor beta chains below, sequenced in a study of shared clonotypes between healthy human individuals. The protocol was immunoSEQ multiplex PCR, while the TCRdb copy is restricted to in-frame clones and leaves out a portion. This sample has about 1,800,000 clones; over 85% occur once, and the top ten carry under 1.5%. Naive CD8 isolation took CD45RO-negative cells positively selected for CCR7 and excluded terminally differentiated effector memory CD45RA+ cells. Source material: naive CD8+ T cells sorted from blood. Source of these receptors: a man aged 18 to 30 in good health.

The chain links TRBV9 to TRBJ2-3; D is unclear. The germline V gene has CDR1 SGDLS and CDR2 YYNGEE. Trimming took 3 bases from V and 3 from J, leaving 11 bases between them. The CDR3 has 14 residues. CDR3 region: CASSADAATDTQYF. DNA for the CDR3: TGTGCCAGCAGCGCCGACGCAGCGACAGATACGCAGTATTTT.

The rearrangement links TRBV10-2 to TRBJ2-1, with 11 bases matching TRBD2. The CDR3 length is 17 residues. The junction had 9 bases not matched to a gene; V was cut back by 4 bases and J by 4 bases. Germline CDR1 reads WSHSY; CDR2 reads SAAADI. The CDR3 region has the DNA TGCGCCAGCAGTGGCCTGACTAGCGGGGAGGATTACAATGAGCAGTTCTTC. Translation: CASSGLTSGEDYNEQFF.

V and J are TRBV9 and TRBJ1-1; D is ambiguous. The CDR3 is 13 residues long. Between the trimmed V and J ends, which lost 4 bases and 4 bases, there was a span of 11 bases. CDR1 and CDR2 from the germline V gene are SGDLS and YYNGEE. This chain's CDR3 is CASSLTPLTEAFF. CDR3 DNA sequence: TGTGCCAGCAGCCTAACCCCCCTCACTGAAGCTTTCTTT. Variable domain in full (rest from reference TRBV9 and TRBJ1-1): DSGVTQTPKHLITATGQRVTLRCSPRSGDLSVYWYQQSLDQGLQFLIQYYNGEERAKGNILERFSAQQFPDLHSELNLSSLELGDSALYFCASSLTPLTEAFFGQGTRLTVV.

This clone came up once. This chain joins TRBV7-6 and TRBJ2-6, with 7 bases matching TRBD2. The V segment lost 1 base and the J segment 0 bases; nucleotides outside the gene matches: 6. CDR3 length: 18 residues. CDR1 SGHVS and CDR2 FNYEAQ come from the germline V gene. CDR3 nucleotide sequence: TGTGCCAGCAGCTTAGAACCAGCGGGGAGCTCTGGGGCCAACGTCCTGACTTTC. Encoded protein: CASSLEPAGSSGANVLTF.

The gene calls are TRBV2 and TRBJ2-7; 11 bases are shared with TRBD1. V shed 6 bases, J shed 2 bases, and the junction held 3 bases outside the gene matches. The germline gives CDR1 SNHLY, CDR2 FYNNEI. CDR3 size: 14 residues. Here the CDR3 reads CASRGTGGTYEQYF. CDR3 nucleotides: TGTGCCAGCAGAGGGACAGGGGGAACCTACGAGCAGTACTTC.

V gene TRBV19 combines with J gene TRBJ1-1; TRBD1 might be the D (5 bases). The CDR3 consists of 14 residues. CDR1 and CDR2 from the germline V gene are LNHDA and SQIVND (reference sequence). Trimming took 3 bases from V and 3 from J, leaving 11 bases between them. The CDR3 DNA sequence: TGTGCCAGTAGTATGGGGGGTGTCGACACTGAAGCTTTCTTT. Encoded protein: CASSMGGVDTEAFF.

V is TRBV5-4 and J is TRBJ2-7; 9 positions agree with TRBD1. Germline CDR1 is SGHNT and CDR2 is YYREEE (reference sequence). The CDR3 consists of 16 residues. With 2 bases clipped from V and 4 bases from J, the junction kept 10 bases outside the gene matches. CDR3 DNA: TGTGCCAGCAGCTTACACCACGGGACAGGGATTTACGAGCAGTACTTC. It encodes CASSLHHGTGIYEQYF.

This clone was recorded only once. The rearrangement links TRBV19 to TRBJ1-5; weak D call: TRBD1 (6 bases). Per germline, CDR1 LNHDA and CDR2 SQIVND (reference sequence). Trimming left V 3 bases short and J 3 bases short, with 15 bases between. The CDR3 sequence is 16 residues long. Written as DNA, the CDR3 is TGTGCCAGTAGTATTTGGGCAGGGGAGGACAATCAGCCCCAGCATTTT. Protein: CASSIWAGEDNQPQHF.

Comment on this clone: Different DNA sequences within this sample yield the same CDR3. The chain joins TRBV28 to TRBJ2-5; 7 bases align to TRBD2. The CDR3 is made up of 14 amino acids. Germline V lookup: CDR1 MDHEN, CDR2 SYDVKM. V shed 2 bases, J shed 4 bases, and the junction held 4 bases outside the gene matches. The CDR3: CASSLGGEGETQYF. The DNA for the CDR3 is TGTGCCAGCAGTTTAGGGGGGGAGGGAGAGACCCAGTACTTC.

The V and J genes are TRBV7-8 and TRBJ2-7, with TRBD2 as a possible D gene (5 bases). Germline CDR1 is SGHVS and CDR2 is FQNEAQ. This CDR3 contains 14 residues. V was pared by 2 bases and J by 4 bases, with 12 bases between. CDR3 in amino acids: CASSLYSAAYEQYF. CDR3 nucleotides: TGTGCCAGCAGCTTATATTCAGCGGCTTACGAGCAGTACTTC.

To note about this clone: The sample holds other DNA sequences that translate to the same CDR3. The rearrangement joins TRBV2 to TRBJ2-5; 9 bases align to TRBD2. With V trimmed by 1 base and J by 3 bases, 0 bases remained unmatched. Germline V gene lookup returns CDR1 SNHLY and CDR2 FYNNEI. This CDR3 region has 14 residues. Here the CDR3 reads CASSEGLAEETQYF. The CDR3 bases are TGTGCCAGCAGTGAAGGACTAGCGGAAGAGACCCAGTACTTC.

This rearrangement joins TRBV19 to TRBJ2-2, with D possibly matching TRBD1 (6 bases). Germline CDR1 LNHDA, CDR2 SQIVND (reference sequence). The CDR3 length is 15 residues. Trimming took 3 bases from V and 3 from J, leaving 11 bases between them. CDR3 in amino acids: CASSIVSGDTGELFF. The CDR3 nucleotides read TGTGCCAGTAGTATCGTCTCAGGGGACACCGGGGAGCTGTTTTTT.

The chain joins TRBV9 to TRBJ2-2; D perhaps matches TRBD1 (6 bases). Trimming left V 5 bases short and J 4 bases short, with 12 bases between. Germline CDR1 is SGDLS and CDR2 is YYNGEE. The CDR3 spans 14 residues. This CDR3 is CASSPGARTGELFF. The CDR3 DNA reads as TGTGCCAGCAGTCCAGGGGCGCGCACCGGGGAGCTGTTTTTT.

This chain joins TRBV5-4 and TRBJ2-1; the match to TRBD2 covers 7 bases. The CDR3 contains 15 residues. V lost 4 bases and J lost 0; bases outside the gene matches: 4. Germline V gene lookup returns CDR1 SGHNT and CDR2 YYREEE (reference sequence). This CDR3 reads CASSASGYSYNEQFF. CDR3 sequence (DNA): TGTGCCAGCAGCGCTAGCGGATACTCCTACAATGAGCAGTTCTTC.

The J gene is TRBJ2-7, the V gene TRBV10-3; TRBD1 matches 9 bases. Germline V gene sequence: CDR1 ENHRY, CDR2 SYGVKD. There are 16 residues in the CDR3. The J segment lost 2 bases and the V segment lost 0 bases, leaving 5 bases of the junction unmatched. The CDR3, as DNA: TGTGCCATCAGTGAGTCCCGGGACAGGGTGGCCTACGAGCAGTACTTC. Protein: CAISESRDRVAYEQYF.

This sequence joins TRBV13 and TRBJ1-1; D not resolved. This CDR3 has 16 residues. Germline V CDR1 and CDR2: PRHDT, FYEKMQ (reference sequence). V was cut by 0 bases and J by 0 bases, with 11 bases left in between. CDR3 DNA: TGTGCCAGCAGCTTAGGATCAGGCCCCATGAACACTGAAGCTTTCTTT. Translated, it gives CASSLGSGPMNTEAFF.

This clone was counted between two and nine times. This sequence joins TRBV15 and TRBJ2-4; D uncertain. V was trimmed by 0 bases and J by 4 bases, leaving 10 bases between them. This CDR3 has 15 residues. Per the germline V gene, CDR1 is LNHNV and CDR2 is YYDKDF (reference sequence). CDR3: CATSRDGNSKNIQYF. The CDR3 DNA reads TGTGCCACCAGCAGAGATGGCAACAGTAAAAACATTCAGTACTTC.

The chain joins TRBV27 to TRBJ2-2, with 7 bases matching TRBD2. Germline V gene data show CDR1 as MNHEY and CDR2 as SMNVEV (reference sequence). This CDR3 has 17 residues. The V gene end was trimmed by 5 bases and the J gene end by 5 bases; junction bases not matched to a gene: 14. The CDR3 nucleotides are TGTGCCAGCAGTGGAACCGAATTACTAGCGTTTACCGGGGAGCTGTTTTTT. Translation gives CASSGTELLAFTGELFF.

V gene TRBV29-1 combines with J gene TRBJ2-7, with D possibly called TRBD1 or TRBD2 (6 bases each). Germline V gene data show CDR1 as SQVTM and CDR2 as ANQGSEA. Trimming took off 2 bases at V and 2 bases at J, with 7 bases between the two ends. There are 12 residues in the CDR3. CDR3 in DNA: TGCAGCGTTGAACGGGGGCCCTACGAGCAGTACTTC. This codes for CSVERGPYEQYF.

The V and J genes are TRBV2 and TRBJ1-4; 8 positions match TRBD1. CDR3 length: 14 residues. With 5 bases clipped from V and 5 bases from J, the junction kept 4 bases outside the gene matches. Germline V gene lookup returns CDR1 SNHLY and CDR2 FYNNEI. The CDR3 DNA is TGTGCCAGCAGTTACAGGGGGGGAAATGAAAAACTGTTTTTT. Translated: CASSYRGGNEKLFF.

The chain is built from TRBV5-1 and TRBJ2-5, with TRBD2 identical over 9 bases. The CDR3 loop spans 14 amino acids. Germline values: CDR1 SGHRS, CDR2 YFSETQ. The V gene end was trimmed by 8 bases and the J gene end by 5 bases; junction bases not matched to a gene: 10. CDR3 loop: CASAGGISVETQYF. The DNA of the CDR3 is TGCGCCAGTGCGGGGGGGATATCGGTTGAGACCCAGTACTTC.

The CDR3 sequence: CASSQVAQGLVGYTF. CDR3 coding DNA: TGTGCCAGCAGCCAAGTTGCACAGGGTTTAGTTGGCTACACCTTC. V gene TRBV4-2 combines with J gene TRBJ1-2; TRBD1 is a possible D gene (6 bases). The CDR3 sequence is 15 residues long. In germline, CDR1 is LGHNA, CDR2 YNFKEQ. Trimming removed 1 base from V and 7 bases from J, with 16 bases in between.

The CDR3 here is CASSAQGTYTEAFF. The CDR3 region has the DNA TGTGCCAGCAGTGCGCAGGGGACTTACACTGAAGCTTTCTTT. The genes are TRBV28 and TRBJ1-1; TRBD1 might be the D (6 bases). Germline loops: CDR1 MDHEN, CDR2 SYDVKM. V lost 5 bases and J lost 3, with 13 bases in between. The CDR3 runs 14 residues.

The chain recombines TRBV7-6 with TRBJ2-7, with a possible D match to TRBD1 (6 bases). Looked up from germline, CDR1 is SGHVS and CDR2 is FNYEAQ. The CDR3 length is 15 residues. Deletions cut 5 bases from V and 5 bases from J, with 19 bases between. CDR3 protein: CASSPQGTGFHEQYF. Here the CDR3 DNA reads TGTGCCAGCAGCCCACAGGGCACGGGGTTCCACGAGCAGTACTTC.

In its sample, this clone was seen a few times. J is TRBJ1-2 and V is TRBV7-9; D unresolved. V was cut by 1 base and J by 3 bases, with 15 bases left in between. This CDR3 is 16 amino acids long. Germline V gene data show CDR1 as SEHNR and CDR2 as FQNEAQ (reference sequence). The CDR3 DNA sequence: TGTGCCAGCAGCTTAGAGGAGGGCACACCGTACTATGGCTACACCTTC. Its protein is CASSLEEGTPYYGYTF.

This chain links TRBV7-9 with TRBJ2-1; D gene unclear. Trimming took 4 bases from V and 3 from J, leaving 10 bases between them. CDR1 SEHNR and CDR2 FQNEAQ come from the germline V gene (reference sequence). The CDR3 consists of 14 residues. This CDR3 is CASSSPDHYNEQFF. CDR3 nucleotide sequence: TGTGCCAGCAGCTCCCCGGACCACTACAATGAGCAGTTCTTC.